In this sample, the clone carrying this T cell receptor beta chain turned up a few times. Its target is not known. At sampling all donors were nominally healthy, likely with unrecorded immune exposures. The data are from a study of cytomegalovirus exposure and HLA in healthy donors. The overall study: Earlier work reported 117 million unique TCR beta sequences from 150 million to 200 million T cells. Clustering assigned 81% of the roughly 420 genotyped donors to the Caucasian-associated ancestry cluster. Whole-study results and caveats: Among TCR sequences, most were rare, though some public TCRs appeared in many donors.

With V trimmed by 1 base and J by 4 bases, 8 bases remained unmatched. Germline V gene lookup returns CDR1 SGHDT and CDR2 YYEEEE. The CDR3 is made up of 16 amino acids. Researchers ran the PCR with 60 Vbeta and 13 Jbeta primers. Only in-frame clones appear in the TCRdb table, and some are missing; sequencing was by immunoSEQ multiplex PCR. Counted here are more than 100,000 clones, over 60% occurring once; the ten biggest clones make up roughly 8.6%. The receptor was isolated from a woman between 40 and 50 years old in good health and CMV-seropositive. The rearrangement joins TRBV5-6 to TRBJ2-5; 9 bases are shared with TRBD2. The sequenced sample was PBMCs. The CDR3 DNA sequence: TGTGCCAGCAGCTTGTCAGCGGGAGGTTTAATAGAGACCCAGTACTTC. Translating it yields CASSLSAGGLIETQYF.